This TCR beta chain was documented in a study of T cells after yellow fever vaccination. Study-wide background: SMART-Seq v4 Ultra Low Input prepared libraries from low-cell fractions.

Whole-study findings and limits: Booster sampling recovered most clones from primary vaccination (approximately 97% CD4, roughly 88% CD8).

The CDR3 spans 15 residues. The germline V gene encodes CDR1 MNHEY and CDR2 SVGEGT. The ends lost 6 bases at V and 6 bases at J; junction bases unmatched: 11. Points on this clonotype: As yet, its antigen is unknown.

Using its own MiXCR run on the 5' RACE reads, TCRdb lists one record per CDR3 protein. The data show some 150,000 distinct CDR3 sequences, around 8.5% seen once. The source was CD8+ T cells sorted from PBMCs, collected 45 days after the yellow fever booster vaccination. This chain links TRBV6-2 or TRBV6-3 with TRBJ2-7, with 10 bases that match TRBD1. The clonotype was recovered from a man between 18 and 29 years old who received the YFV17D yellow fever vaccine. The CDR3 sequence is CASSLGTGVFAEQYF. CDR3 nucleotide sequence: TGTGCCAGCAGCCTCGGGACAGGGGTTTTTGCCGAGCAGTACTTC.